This record concerns one T cell receptor (beta chain) sequence. A read error may produce the germline difference seen at one junction end. These data originate in a study of blood T cell repertoires in COVID-19. Study as a whole: Samples taken during acute and convalescent COVID-19 were collected in the United States, Italy and Spain. In each case, the material was cDNA or gDNA derived from T cells, B-cell-depleted T cells, or PBMCs.

The CDR3 loop spans 12 amino acids. Germline V gene lookup returns CDR1 KGHSH and CDR2 LQKENI. Methods used by the authors: For nucleated cells, counts were estimated from reference gene primer amplification. TCRdb keeps only in-frame clones here, not all; method: immunoSEQ multiplex PCR. V and J calls plus clone size are reproduced from that table; the DNA served to infer D and trimming. This table has 150,000 to 200,000 clones, 70% to 80% appearing once. V and J are TRBV18 and TRBJ2-7; 7 nucleotides line up with TRBD1. Sequencing was done on a sample of peripheral blood. This sequence originates from a man aged 50-59 years who had recovered from COVID-19. The CDR3 nucleotides read TGTGCCAGCTCACCACGAACAGGGGAGCGGTACTTC. Translating it yields CASSPRTGERYF.